This T cell receptor (beta chain) was identified during a study of patients and donors after allogeneic stem cell transplantation. TCRdb re-called the RT-PCR reads through MiXCR, storing one row per CDR3 protein. The data contain hundreds of thousands of distinct CDR3 sequences, around 16% of them singletons. This clonotype was seen at least ten times. One junction end disagrees with the germline gene, perhaps due to a read error. This CDR3 has 13 amino acids. Germline assignment: CDR1 SGHRS and CDR2 YFSETQ. The sequencing input was blood, either unsorted or a sorted T cell fraction (not recorded which). The clonotype comes from a human donor who was either an allogeneic HSCT recipient or a stem cell or donor lymphocyte infusion donor (not recorded which). It is not recorded whose cells these are; they may come from a transplant donor. The chain uses TRBV5-1 and TRBJ2-7; D remains unclear. CDR3 sequence (DNA): TGTGCCAGCAGTTTCAGGAGCTCCTACGAGCAGTACTTC. Encoded protein: CASSFRSSYEQYF. The whole variable domain, remainder taken from reference TRBV5-1 and TRBJ2-7, is KAGVTQTPRYLIKTRGQQVTLSCSPISGHRSVSWYQQTPGQGLQFLFEYFSETQRNKGNFPGRFSGRQFSNSRSEMNVSTLELGDSALYLCASSFRSSYEQYFGPGTRLTVT.